This T cell receptor (beta chain) is drawn from a study of chemoradiotherapy in HPV16-positive cancers. Study-level information: Candidate HPV-specific T-cell clones and common TCR motifs came from functional assays in a couple of HPV16-positive patients.

The CDR3 has 14 residues. Germline V gene lookup returns CDR1 LNHDA and CDR2 SQIVND (reference sequence). V shed 3 bases and J shed 0 bases, with 8 bases lying between them. Assay used: immunoSEQ multiplex PCR; TCRdb lists only in-frame clones, some missing. The repertoire includes about 53,000 clones, under 95% of them detected once, and roughly 3.3% sits in the top ten. The chain combines TRBV19 with TRBJ1-2; no definite D call. The receptor's source is a human donor with HPV-associated anogenital cancer. This specimen consisted of blood, obtained from a patient who underwent chemoradiotherapy. CDR3 in amino acids: CASSIQSANYGYTF. The CDR3 DNA follows: TGTGCCAGTAGTATCCAGTCAGCTAACTATGGCTACACCTTC.